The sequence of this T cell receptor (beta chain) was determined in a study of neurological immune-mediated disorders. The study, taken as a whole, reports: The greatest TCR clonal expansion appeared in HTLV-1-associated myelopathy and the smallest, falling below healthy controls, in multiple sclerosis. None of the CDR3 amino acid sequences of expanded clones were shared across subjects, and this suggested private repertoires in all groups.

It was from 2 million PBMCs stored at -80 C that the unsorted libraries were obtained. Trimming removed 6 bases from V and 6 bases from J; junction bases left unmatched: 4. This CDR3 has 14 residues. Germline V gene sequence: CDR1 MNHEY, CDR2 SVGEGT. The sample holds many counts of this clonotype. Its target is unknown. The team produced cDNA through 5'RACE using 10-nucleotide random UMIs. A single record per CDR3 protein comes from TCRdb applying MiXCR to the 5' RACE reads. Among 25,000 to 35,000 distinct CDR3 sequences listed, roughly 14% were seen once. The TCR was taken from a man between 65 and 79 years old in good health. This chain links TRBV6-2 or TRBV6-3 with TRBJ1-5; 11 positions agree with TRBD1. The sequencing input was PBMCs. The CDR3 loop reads CASRRTGGLQPQHF. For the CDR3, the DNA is TGTGCCAGCAGACGGACAGGGGGCCTTCAGCCCCAGCATTTT.